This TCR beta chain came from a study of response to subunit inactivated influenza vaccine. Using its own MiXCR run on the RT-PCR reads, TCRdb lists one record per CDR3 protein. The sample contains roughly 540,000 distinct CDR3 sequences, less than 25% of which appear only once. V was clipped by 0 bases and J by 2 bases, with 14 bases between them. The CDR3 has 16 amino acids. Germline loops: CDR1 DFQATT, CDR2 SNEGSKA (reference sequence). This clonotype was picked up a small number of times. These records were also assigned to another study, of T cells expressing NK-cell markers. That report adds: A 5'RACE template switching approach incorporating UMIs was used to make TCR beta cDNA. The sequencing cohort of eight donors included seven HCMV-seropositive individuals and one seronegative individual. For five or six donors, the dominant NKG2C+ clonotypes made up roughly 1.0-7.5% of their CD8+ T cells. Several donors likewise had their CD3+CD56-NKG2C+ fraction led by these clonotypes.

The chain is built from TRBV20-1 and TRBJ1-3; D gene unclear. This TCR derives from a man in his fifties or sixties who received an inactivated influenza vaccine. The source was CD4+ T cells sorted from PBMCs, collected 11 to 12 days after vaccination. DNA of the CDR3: TGCAGTGCTAGAGATATGCTACGGAACGCTGGAAACACCATATATTTT. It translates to CSARDMLRNAGNTIYF.